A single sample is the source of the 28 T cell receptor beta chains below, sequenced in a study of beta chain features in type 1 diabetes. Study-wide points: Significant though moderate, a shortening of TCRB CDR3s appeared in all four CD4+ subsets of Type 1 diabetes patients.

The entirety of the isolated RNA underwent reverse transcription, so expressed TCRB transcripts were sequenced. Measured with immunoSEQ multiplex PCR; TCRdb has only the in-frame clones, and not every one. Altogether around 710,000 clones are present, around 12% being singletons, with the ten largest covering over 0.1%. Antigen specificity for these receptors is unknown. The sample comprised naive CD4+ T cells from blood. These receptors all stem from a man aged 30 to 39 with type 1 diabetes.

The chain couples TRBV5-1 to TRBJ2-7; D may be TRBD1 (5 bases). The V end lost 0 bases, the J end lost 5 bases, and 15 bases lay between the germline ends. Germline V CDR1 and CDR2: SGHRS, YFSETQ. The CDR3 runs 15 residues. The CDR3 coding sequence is TGCGCCAGCAGCTTGGTTGGACAACGGGTCGACGAGCAGTACTTC. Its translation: CASSLVGQRVDEQYF.

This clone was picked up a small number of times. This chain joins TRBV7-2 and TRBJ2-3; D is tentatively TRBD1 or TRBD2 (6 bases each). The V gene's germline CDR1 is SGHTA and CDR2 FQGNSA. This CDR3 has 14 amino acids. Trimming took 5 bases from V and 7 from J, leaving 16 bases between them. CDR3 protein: CASSPGDFPHTQYF. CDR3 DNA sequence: TGTGCCAGCAGCCCAGGGGACTTTCCTCATACGCAGTATTTT.

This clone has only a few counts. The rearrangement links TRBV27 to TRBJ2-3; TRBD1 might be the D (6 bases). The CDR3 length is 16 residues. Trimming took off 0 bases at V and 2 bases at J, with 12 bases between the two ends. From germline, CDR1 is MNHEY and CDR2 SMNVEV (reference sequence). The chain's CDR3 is CASSLSLGQITDTQYF. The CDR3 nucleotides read TGTGCCAGCAGTTTATCGTTGGGACAAATCACAGATACGCAGTATTTT.

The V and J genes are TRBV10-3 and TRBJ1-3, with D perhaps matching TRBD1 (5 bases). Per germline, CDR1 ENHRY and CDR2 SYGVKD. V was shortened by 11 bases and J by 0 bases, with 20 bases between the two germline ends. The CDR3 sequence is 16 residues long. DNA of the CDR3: TGTGCCTGCCAAAGTGGGACGGTCAACTCTGGAAACACCATATATTTT. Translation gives CACQSGTVNSGNTIYF.

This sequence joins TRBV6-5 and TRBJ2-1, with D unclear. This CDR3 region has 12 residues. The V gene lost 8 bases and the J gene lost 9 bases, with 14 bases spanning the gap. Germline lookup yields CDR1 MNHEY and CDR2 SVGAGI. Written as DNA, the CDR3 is TGTGCCAGCTCCCGGTATGGCGGTGAGCAGTTCTTC. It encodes CASSRYGGEQFF.

The CDR3 nucleotides are TGTGCCACCAGCAGGAGGGGCGTACTAGCCAAAAACATTCAGTACTTC. Encoded protein: CATSRRGVLAKNIQYF. The gene calls are TRBV15 and TRBJ2-4; the D call may be TRBD1 or TRBD2 (5 bases each). Trimming stripped 3 bases from V and 0 bases from J, with 12 bases between. This CDR3 contains 16 residues. The germline CDR1 and CDR2 sequences are LNHNV and YYDKDF (reference sequence).

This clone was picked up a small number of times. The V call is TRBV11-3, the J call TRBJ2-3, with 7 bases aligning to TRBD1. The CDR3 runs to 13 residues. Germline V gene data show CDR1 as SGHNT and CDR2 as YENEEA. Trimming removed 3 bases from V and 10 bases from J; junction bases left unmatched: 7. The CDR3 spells CASSFDRAGAQYF. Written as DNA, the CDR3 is TGTGCCAGCAGCTTCGACAGGGCTGGGGCGCAGTATTTT.

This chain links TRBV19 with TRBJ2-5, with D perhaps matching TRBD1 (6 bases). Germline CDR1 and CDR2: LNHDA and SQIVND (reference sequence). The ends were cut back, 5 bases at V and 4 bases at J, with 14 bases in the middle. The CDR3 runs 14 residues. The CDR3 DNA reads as TGTGCCAGTAGTCAGGGGCCGGTGAGAGAGACCCAGTACTTC. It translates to CASSQGPVRETQYF.

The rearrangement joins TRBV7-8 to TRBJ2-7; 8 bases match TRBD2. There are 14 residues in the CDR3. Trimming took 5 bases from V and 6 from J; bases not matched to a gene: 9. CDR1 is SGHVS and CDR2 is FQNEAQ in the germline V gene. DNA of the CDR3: TGTGCCAGCAGCCTCGGGACTAGAGTGGGCGAGCAGTACTTC. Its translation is CASSLGTRVGEQYF.

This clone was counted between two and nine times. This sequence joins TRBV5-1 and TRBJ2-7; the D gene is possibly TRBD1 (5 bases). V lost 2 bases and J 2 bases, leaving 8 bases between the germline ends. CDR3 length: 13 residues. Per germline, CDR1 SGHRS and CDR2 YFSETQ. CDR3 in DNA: TGCGCCAGCAGCTTTACAGGAGCCTACGAGCAGTACTTC. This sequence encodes CASSFTGAYEQYF.

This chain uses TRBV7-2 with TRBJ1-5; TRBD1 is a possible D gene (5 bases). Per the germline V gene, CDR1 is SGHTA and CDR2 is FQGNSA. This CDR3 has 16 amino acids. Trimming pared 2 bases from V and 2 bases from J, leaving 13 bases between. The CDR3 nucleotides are TGTGCCAGCAGCTTATCGCTGGGGCCGGGCAATCAGCCCCAGCATTTT. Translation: CASSLSLGPGNQPQHF.

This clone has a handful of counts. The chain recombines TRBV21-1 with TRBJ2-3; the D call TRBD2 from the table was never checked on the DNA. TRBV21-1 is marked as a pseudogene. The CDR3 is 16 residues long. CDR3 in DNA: TGTGCCAGCAGGAGGCAGCGGGGGATATACACAGATACGCAGTATTTT. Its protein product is CASRRQRGIYTDTQYF.

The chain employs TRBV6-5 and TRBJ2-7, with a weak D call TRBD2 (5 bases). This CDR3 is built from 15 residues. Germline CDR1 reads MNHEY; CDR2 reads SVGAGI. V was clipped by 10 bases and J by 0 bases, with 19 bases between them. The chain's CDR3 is CATGDVTGSSYEQYF. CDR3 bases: TGTGCCACCGGGGATGTGACTGGTAGCTCCTACGAGCAGTACTTC.

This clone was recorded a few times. The CDR3 is CASRSEGNSPLHF. The CDR3 region has the DNA TGTGCCAGTAGGAGCGAGGGTAATTCACCCCTCCACTTT. The V call is TRBV19, the J call TRBJ1-6, with unresolved D. The CDR3 covers 13 residues. CDR1 is LNHDA, CDR2 SQIVND, per germline (reference sequence). Between the trimmed V and J ends, which lost 6 bases and 6 bases, there was a span of 9 bases. Full variable domain (rest looked up from reference TRBV19 and TRBJ1-6): DGGITQSPKYLFRKEGQNVTLSCEQNLNHDAMYWYRQDPGQGLRLIYYSQIVNDFQKGDIAEGYSVSREKKESFPLTVTSAQKNPTAFYLCASRSEGNSPLHFGNGTRLTVT.

CDR3 sequence: CASRETVPNTGELFF. The DNA for the CDR3 is TGTGCCAGCAGAGAGACAGTTCCGAACACCGGGGAGCTGTTTTTT. The chain has TRBV2 and TRBJ2-2, with D possibly being TRBD1 (5 bases). Trimming cost V 6 bases and J 0 bases, with 11 bases left between them. Germline CDR1 and CDR2: SNHLY and FYNNEI. This CDR3 spans 15 amino acids.

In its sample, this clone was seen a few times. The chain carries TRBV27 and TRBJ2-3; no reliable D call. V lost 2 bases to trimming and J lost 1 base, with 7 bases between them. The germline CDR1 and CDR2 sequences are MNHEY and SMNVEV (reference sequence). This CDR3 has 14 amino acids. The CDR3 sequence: CASSLTRGTDTQYF. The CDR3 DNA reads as TGTGCCAGCAGTTTAACCCGCGGCACAGATACGCAGTATTTT.

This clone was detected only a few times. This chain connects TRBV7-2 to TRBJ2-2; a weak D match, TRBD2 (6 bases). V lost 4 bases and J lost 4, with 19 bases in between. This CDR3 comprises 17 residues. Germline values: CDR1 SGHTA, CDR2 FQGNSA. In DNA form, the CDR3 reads TGTGCCAGCAGCTCACGGGCCTCGCGGGGATTCACCGGGGAGCTGTTTTTT. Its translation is CASSSRASRGFTGELFF. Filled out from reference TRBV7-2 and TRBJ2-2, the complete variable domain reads GAGVSQSPSNKVTEKGKDVELRCDPISGHTALYWYRQSLGQGLEFLIYFQGNSAPDKSGLPSDRFSAERTGGSVSTLTIQRTQQEDSAVYLCASSSRASRGFTGELFFGEGSRLTVL.

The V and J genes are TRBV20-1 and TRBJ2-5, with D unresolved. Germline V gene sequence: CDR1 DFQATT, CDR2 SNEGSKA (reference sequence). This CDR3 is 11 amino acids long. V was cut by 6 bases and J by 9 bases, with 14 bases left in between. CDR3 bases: TGCAGTGCCGGGTGGAGTCGGGCCCAGTACTTC. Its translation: CSAGWSRAQYF.

The CDR3 DNA is TGTGCCAGCAGCCTCGACTGGGGCTATGGCTACACCTTC. This encodes CASSLDWGYGYTF. The chain employs TRBV7-2 and TRBJ1-2; no definite D call. Trimming pared 5 bases from V and 4 bases from J, leaving 11 bases between. The CDR3 length is 13 residues. In germline, CDR1 is SGHTA, CDR2 FQGNSA.

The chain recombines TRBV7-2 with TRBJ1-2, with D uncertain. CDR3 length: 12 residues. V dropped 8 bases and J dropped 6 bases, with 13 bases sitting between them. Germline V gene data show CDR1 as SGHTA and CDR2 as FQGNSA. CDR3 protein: CASSPGLDGYTF. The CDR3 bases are TGTGCCAGCTCCCCAGGATTGGATGGCTACACCTTC.

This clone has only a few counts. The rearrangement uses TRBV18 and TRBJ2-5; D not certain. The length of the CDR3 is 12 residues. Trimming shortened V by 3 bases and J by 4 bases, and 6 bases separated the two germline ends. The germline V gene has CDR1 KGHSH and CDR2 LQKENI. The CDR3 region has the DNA TGTGCCAGCTCACCTTCTCTAGAGACCCAGTACTTC. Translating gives CASSPSLETQYF. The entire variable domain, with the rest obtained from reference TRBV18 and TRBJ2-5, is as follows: NAGVMQNPRHLVRRRGQEARLRCSPMKGHSHVYWYRQLPEEGLKFMVYLQKENIIDESGMPKERFSAEFPKEGPSILRIQQVVRGDSAAYFCASSPSLETQYFGPGTRLLVL.

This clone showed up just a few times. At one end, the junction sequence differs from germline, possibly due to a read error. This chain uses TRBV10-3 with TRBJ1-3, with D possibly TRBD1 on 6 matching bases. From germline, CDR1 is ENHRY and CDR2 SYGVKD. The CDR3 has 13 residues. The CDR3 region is CAFRGSSGNTIYF. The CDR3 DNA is TGTGCCTTCAGGGGATCCTCTGGAAACACCATATATTTT.

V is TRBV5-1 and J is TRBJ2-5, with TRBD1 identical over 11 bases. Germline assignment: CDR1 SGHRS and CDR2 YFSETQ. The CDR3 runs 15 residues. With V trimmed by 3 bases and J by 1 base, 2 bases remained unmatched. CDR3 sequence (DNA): TGCGCCAGCAGCTGGGGACAGGGGGTCCAAGAGACCCAGTACTTC. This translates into CASSWGQGVQETQYF.

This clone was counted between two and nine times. The CDR3 protein is CASSARDRMVGGELFF. The CDR3 coding sequence is TGTGCCAGCAGCGCCCGGGACAGGATGGTAGGCGGGGAGCTGTTTTTT. The chain recombines TRBV4-2 with TRBJ2-2; the match to TRBD1 covers 8 bases. The V segment lost 5 bases and the J segment 7 bases; nucleotides outside the gene matches: 12. This CDR3 comprises 16 residues. Germline CDR1 LGHNA, CDR2 YNFKEQ.

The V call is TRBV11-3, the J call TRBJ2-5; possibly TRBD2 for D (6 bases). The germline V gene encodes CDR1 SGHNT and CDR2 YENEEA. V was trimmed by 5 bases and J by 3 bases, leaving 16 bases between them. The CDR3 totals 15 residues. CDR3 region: CASSPGPGGEETQYF. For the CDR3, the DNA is TGTGCCAGCAGCCCCGGACCCGGAGGGGAAGAGACCCAGTACTTC.

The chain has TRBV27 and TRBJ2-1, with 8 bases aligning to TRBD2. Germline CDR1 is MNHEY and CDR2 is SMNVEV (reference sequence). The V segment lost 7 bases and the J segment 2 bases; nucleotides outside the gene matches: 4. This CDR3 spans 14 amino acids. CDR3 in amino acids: CASTLAGPYNEQFF. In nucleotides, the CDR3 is TGTGCCAGCACCTTAGCGGGGCCCTACAATGAGCAGTTCTTC.

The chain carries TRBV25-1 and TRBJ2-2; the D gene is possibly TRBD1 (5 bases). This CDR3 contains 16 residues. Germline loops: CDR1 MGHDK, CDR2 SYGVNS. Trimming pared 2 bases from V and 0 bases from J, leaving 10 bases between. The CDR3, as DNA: TGTGCCAGCAGTGAAGGGGCAGGCGCGAACACCGGGGAGCTGTTTTTT. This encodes CASSEGAGANTGELFF.

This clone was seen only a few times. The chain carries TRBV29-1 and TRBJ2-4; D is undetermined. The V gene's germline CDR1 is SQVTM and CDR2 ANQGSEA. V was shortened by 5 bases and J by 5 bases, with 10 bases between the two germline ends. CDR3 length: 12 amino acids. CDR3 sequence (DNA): TGCAGCGTTAATGGTCTAGAAAACATTCAGTACTTC. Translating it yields CSVNGLENIQYF.